This T cell receptor (beta chain) originates from a study of T cell responses to AZD1222 COVID-19 vaccine. The germline V gene has CDR1 LNHDA and CDR2 SQIVND (reference sequence). Germline trimming cut 5 bases from V and 3 bases from J; bases unmatched to any gene: 7. This CDR3 is 15 amino acids long. In the case of this clone: Its matching antigen is unknown.

Study-wide findings and caveats: Increases in Spike-specific TCR breadth and depth were seen after two AZD1222 doses. Only a handful of AZD1222 recipients tested seropositive at baseline. Repertoires were obtained only post-peak T cell response.

Generated by immunoSEQ multiplex PCR, the TCRdb table keeps only in-frame clones and is missing some. The data contain 150,000 to 200,000 clones, approximately 89% of them singletons. The sequenced sample was peripheral blood, obtained 28 days after the second AZD1222 dose. The receptor was isolated from an adult who received the AZD1222 COVID-19 vaccine. V usage is TRBV19 and J usage is TRBJ1-5; 7 bases agree with TRBD1. In nucleotides, the CDR3 is TGTGCCAGTAGTGCGACAGGGTTGGTCAATCAGCCCCAGCATTTT. This codes for CASSATGLVNQPQHF.